This T cell receptor (beta chain) was obtained from a study of shared clonotypes between healthy human individuals. Study-wide results and caveats: Rarefaction demonstrated incomplete sorted-subset sequencing despite large depth.

The germline V gene encodes CDR1 MNHEY and CDR2 SVGAGI. This CDR3 contains 15 residues. J was trimmed by 1 base and V by 3 bases; bases with no gene match: 6. As regards this clone: Its target is unknown.

This table comes from immunoSEQ multiplex PCR, and its TCRdb copy is limited to in-frame clones, with some not included. The repertoire holds 1.6 million or so clones, with roughly 96% as singletons. This clonotype was sampled from a man younger than 40 in good health. The chain carries TRBV6-5 and TRBJ2-7; 7 bases are shared with TRBD1. The sequenced sample consisted of naive CD4+ T cells sorted from blood. Subset indicated: CD45RA+ positively selected. This chain's CDR3 is CASSYASGGSYEQYF. The CDR3, as DNA: TGTGCCAGCAGTTATGCGTCAGGGGGTTCCTACGAGCAGTACTTC.